This T cell receptor (beta chain) is from a study of blood T cell repertoires in COVID-19. Study as a whole: COVID-19 samples collected from the United States, Italy and Spain covered acute and convalescent phases. T cells, B-cell-depleted T cells, or PBMCs provided the cDNA or gDNA that served as material.

The germline V gene has CDR1 MDHEN and CDR2 SYDVKM. The CDR3 is made up of 13 amino acids. V lost 7 bases and J 2 bases, leaving 11 bases between the germline ends. As originally analysed: Nucleated cell counts were estimated from reference gene primer amplification. Clones were sequenced by immunoSEQ multiplex PCR, and TCRdb holds only the in-frame ones, with some missing. V and J calls and clone size are given by that table; D and trimming were obtained from the DNA. The profile covers 250,000 to 300,000 clones, with 87% appearing a single time and 2% to 2.5% taken by the ten largest. The clonotype originates from a woman aged 45-60 years who had recovered from COVID-19. The chain uses TRBV28 and TRBJ1-2; no firm D call. Sequenced: peripheral blood. CDR3: CASISTRNYGYTF. For the CDR3, the DNA is TGTGCCAGCATTAGTACCAGGAACTATGGCTACACCTTC.